This entry is about one TCR beta chain. Its target is not known. The same CDR3 is also encoded by other DNA sequences in this sample. Assay: immunoSEQ multiplex PCR; the TCRdb copy retains only in-frame clones and omits some. The data contain 1.6 million or so clones, approximately 98.5% of them seen just once; the ten biggest clones take up about 0.35%. The record originates from a study of shared clonotypes between healthy human individuals. Study results and caveats: Shared clonotypes across all four donors exceeded non-shared ones in generation probability.

V gave up 2 bases and J gave up 5 bases, with 9 bases separating them. The CDR3 runs to 13 residues. Germline CDR1 is KGHSH and CDR2 is LQKENI. V is TRBV18 and J is TRBJ2-5; TRBD2 might be the D (5 bases). Material for sequencing was naive CD4+ T cells sorted from blood. The subset denotes: CD45RA+ positively selected. This TCR was sampled from a young man in good health. In DNA, the CDR3 is TGTGCCAGCTCACCAGGGAGAGGGGAGACCCAGTACTTC. As protein: CASSPGRGETQYF.